The 21 T cell receptor beta chains below all came from one sample that was sequenced in a study of T-cell memory formation after mild COVID-19. TCRdb called the 5' RACE reads again in MiXCR, with one record for every CDR3 protein. The profile shows hundreds of thousands of distinct CDR3 sequences, less than 25% of them singletons. Material for sequencing was PBMCs or a T cell subset sorted from them (not recorded which). The origin of the receptors is an adult woman who had mild COVID-19 (a few samples of this study predate the infection). Cell type and time point are not known.

This clonotype was counted a few times. At one of its ends the junction is not consistent with the germline gene, which may arise from a read error. The V gene is TRBV28, the J gene TRBJ2-5, with TRBD1 matching 9 bases. Germline V gene data show CDR1 as MDHEN and CDR2 as SYDVKM. The CDR3 runs 14 residues. Written as DNA, the CDR3 is TGTGCCAGCAGCCGGACAGGGGCGCAAGGGACCCAGTACTTC. Its protein product is CASSRTGAQGTQYF.

This chain uses TRBV12-3 or TRBV12-4 with TRBJ2-3; 7 bases match TRBD1. With V trimmed by 5 bases and J by 12 bases, 11 bases remained unmatched. CDR3 length: 13 amino acids. CDR3 sequence: CASSPRKGQPQYF. The CDR3 DNA follows: TGTGCCAGCAGTCCCAGGAAGGGACAGCCCCAGTATTTT.

V gene TRBV13 combines with J gene TRBJ2-1, with 9 bases identical to TRBD1. The ends lost 5 bases at V and 4 bases at J; junction bases unmatched: 6. This CDR3 is 15 amino acids long. Germline CDR1 reads PRHDT; CDR2 reads FYEKMQ (reference sequence). The CDR3, as DNA: TGTGCCAGCAGCGAACAGGGGGCGCGGTACAATGAGCAGTTCTTC. It translates to CASSEQGARYNEQFF.

This rearrangement joins TRBV6-1 to TRBJ1-5, with 7 bases that match TRBD1. Germline assignment: CDR1 MNHNS and CDR2 SASEGT. This CDR3 comprises 15 residues. Germline trimming cut 8 bases from V and 0 bases from J; bases unmatched to any gene: 7. CDR3 DNA: TGTGCCAGCGGACTGACAGGGTATAGCAATCAGCCCCAGCATTTT. Translation gives CASGLTGYSNQPQHF.

The chain carries TRBV11-2 and TRBJ1-1; TRBD1 is a possible D gene (6 bases). In germline, CDR1 is SGHAT, CDR2 FQNNGV. V was pared by 3 bases and J by 2 bases, with 13 bases between. The CDR3 is 15 residues long. CDR3: CASSFTFRGNTEAFF. The CDR3 DNA is TGTGCCAGCAGCTTTACCTTCAGGGGAAACACTGAAGCTTTCTTT.

The chain joins TRBV7-9 to TRBJ1-2, with D possibly matching TRBD1 (6 bases). Trimming left V 4 bases short and J 7 bases short, with 22 bases between. The length of the CDR3 is 16 residues. Germline CDR1 SEHNR, CDR2 FQNEAQ (reference sequence). The CDR3 DNA is TGTGCCAGCAGCTCAGGGTGGATGACCTCAGGGGTTGGCTACACCTTC. Translation gives CASSSGWMTSGVGYTF.

J is TRBJ1-6 and V is TRBV30; 9 positions agree with TRBD1. This CDR3 has 14 residues. V dropped 1 base and J dropped 10; count of bases not matched to a gene: 5. Per the germline V gene, CDR1 is GTSNPN and CDR2 is SVGIG (reference sequence). CDR3: CAWSAGTGRSPLHF. CDR3 nucleotide sequence: TGTGCCTGGAGTGCCGGGACAGGGAGGTCACCCCTCCACTTT.

This clonotype was counted only a few times. The V and J genes are TRBV2 and TRBJ2-5; D remains unclear. From germline, CDR1 is SNHLY and CDR2 FYNNEI. Trimming shortened V by 5 bases and J by 5 bases, and 9 bases separated the two germline ends. The CDR3 is made up of 12 amino acids. CDR3 nucleotides: TGTGCCAGCAGTATGCAAGGGGAGACCCAGTACTTC. It yields the protein CASSMQGETQYF.

This clonotype has only a few counts. The chain recombines TRBV18 with TRBJ1-2; the D gene is possibly TRBD1 (5 bases). Germline V lookup: CDR1 KGHSH, CDR2 LQKENI. The CDR3 has 15 residues. V was pared by 2 bases and J by 0 bases, with 10 bases between. CDR3 residues: CASSPGNRPNYGYTF. The CDR3 coding sequence is TGTGCCAGCTCACCAGGGAACAGGCCTAACTATGGCTACACCTTC.

This clonotype has just a few counts. The chain employs TRBV12-3 or TRBV12-4 and TRBJ2-3, with 8 positions matching TRBD2. V lost 6 bases, J lost 3 bases, and 14 bases stayed unmatched. The CDR3 has 17 residues. The CDR3 DNA follows: TGTGCCAGCAGCTCCCAACTTGGGGCGGGAGGAACAGATACGCAGTATTTT. This codes for CASSSQLGAGGTDTQYF.

This clonotype was seen a handful of times. CDR3 sequence (DNA): TGTGCCAGCAACGAAATGGGGGTTGGCTACACCTTC. Translation: CASNEMGVGYTF. The chain combines TRBV7-9 with TRBJ1-2, with D possibly TRBD1 on 5 matching bases. The CDR3 length is 12 residues. The V and J ends lost 7 bases and 7 bases respectively, with 13 bases between them. The V gene's germline CDR1 is SEHNR and CDR2 FQNEAQ (reference sequence).

This clonotype was seen more than once but under ten times. The chain joins TRBV5-1 to TRBJ2-7; D may be TRBD1 (6 bases). The length of the CDR3 is 15 residues. V lost 4 bases to trimming and J lost 5 bases, with 19 bases between them. Germline CDR1 and CDR2: SGHRS and YFSETQ. CDR3 bases: TGCGCCAGCAGCCACCCGATGGGGGCTCTCGACGAGCAGTACTTC. It codes for CASSHPMGALDEQYF.

This clonotype occurred many times. The genes are TRBV20-1 and TRBJ2-1; 11 bases agree with TRBD2. The CDR3 sequence is 15 residues long. J gave up 9 bases and V 6 bases, and 13 bases lay outside the gene matches. The germline V gene has CDR1 DFQATT and CDR2 SNEGSKA (reference sequence). The CDR3 protein is CSAIRTSGYRGEQFF. The CDR3 DNA follows: TGCAGTGCGATCCGGACTAGCGGGTACCGAGGTGAGCAGTTCTTC.

This clonotype was observed a few times. This chain connects TRBV15 to TRBJ1-1; D gene uncertain. CDR3 length: 14 amino acids. V was shortened by 0 bases and J by 1 base, with 6 bases between the two germline ends. Germline lookup yields CDR1 LNHNV and CDR2 YYDKDF (reference sequence). The CDR3 sequence is CATSRERGNTEAFF. CDR3 DNA sequence: TGTGCCACCAGCAGAGAACGAGGGAACACTGAAGCTTTCTTT.

This clonotype occurred a few times. This rearrangement joins TRBV5-4 to TRBJ1-1, with D uncertain. V lost 4 bases and J 10 bases, leaving 17 bases between the germline ends. There are 13 residues in the CDR3. In germline, CDR1 is SGHNT, CDR2 YYREEE (reference sequence). The CDR3 spells CASSPGGAGGAFF. Written as DNA, the CDR3 is TGTGCCAGCAGCCCTGGAGGCGCCGGAGGAGCTTTCTTT.

This clonotype has just a few counts. The chain joins TRBV7-3 to TRBJ1-5; D is unresolved. Germline CDR1 SGHTA, CDR2 FQGTGA. There are 16 residues in the CDR3. Trimming pared 4 bases from V and 1 base from J, leaving 14 bases between. The CDR3 DNA follows: TGTGCCAGCAGCTGCTCACGGGAGGCGAGCAATCAGCCCCAGCATTTT. Translating gives CASSCSREASNQPQHF.

This clonotype was counted between two and nine times. This chain joins TRBV27 and TRBJ2-7; D not certain. The CDR3 consists of 13 residues. Trimming stripped 5 bases from V and 5 bases from J, with 13 bases between. The germline V gene encodes CDR1 MNHEY and CDR2 SMNVEV (reference sequence). CDR3 loop: CASSTRPGHEQYF. CDR3 nucleotide sequence: TGTGCCAGCAGTACCCGTCCGGGCCACGAGCAGTACTTC.

This clonotype was seen more than once but under ten times. The rearrangement joins TRBV18 to TRBJ1-1, with D possibly TRBD1 on 6 matching bases. Trimming left V 2 bases short and J 6 bases short, with 19 bases between. The CDR3 length is 16 residues. The germline gives CDR1 KGHSH, CDR2 LQKENI. This CDR3 is CASSPAFTGLESEAFF. The DNA for the CDR3 is TGTGCCAGCTCACCAGCATTCACAGGGTTGGAGTCTGAAGCTTTCTTT.

This clonotype came up many times. The V call is TRBV6-2 or TRBV6-3, the J call TRBJ2-7, with 8 bases matching TRBD2. The V gene's germline CDR1 is MNHEY and CDR2 SVGEGT. With V trimmed by 5 bases and J by 3 bases, 9 bases remained unmatched. The CDR3 covers 15 residues. The CDR3 sequence: CASSTPAGARYEQYF. The CDR3 nucleotides are TGTGCCAGCAGTACCCCAGCGGGAGCCCGCTACGAGCAGTACTTC.

This clonotype was counted a few times. The gene calls are TRBV20-1 and TRBJ2-7, with 9 bases matching TRBD1. Germline trimming cut 6 bases from V and 1 base from J; bases unmatched to any gene: 7. The CDR3 is made up of 14 amino acids. In germline, CDR1 is DFQATT, CDR2 SNEGSKA (reference sequence). CDR3 in DNA: TGCAGTGCCCCAAGACAGGGGGGTTCCTACGAGCAGTACTTC. Translation gives CSAPRQGGSYEQYF.

This clonotype was detected a few times. V gene TRBV29-1 combines with J gene TRBJ2-7, with D maybe TRBD1 (6 bases). Between the trimmed V and J ends, which lost 5 bases and 9 bases, there was a span of 14 bases. The CDR3 contains 11 residues. CDR1 SQVTM and CDR2 ANQGSEA come from the germline V gene. This CDR3 is CSVLTGRGQYF. Written as DNA, the CDR3 is TGCAGCGTTTTGACTGGCAGGGGGCAGTACTTC.